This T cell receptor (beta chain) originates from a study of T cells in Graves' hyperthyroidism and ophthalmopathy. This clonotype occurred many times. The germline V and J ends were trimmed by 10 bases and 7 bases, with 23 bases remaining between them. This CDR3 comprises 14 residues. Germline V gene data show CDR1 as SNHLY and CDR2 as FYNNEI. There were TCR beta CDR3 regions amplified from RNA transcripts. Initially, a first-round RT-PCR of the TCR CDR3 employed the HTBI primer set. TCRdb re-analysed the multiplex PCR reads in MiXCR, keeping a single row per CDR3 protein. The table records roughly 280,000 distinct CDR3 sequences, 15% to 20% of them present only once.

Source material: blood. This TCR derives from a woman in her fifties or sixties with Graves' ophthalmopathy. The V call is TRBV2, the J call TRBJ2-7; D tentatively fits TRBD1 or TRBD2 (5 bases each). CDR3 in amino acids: CATHHLQGGGEQYF. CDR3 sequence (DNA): TGTGCCACCCACCACCTGCAGGGTGGCGGGGAGCAGTACTTC.